One and the same sample provided the 23 T cell receptor beta chains below, sequenced in a study of blood T cells in healthy people across ages. Alongside a J-beta primer mix, a sample-barcoded 5' primer served in a second PCR lasting roughly 7 to 12 cycles. TCRdb used MiXCR to reprocess the 5' RACE reads, holding one entry per CDR3 protein. The table shows fewer than 900,000 distinct CDR3 sequences, with approximately 39% occurring only once. The sample was blood. The receptors derive from a woman aged 55-70 years in good health.

This chain joins TRBV12-3 or TRBV12-4 and TRBJ2-3; TRBD2 matches 12 bases. J was trimmed by 4 bases and V by 5 bases; bases with no gene match: 7. The CDR3 extends over 16 amino acids. The CDR3 loop reads CASSRRLAGAADTQYF. The CDR3 DNA is TGTGCCAGCAGTCGTCGACTAGCGGGAGCAGCAGATACGCAGTATTTT.

The chain links TRBV12-3 or TRBV12-4 to TRBJ1-5; possibly TRBD1 for D (5 bases). The V end was cut by 3 bases, the J end by 7 bases, with 13 bases between. The CDR3 spans 14 residues. CDR3: CASSFGGLEQPQHF. CDR3 sequence (DNA): TGTGCCAGCAGTTTCGGGGGTCTCGAGCAGCCCCAGCATTTT.

The rearrangement joins TRBV6-2 or TRBV6-3 to TRBJ2-7; possible D gene TRBD1, 6 bases. This CDR3 has 16 amino acids. Germline V gene lookup returns CDR1 MNHEY and CDR2 SVGEGT. The V end was cut by 4 bases, the J end by 3 bases, with 19 bases between. The CDR3 bases are TGTGCCAGCAGTTCTCCGATTGGTAGGACAGACTACGAGCAGTACTTC. Protein sequence: CASSSPIGRTDYEQYF.

The V gene is TRBV9, the J gene TRBJ2-1; TRBD2 matches at 9 bases. The CDR3 is 15 amino acids. CDR1 SGDLS and CDR2 YYNGEE come from the germline V gene. The V segment lost 0 bases and the J segment 4 bases; nucleotides outside the gene matches: 2. The CDR3 DNA follows: TGTGCCAGCAGCGTAGTAGCGGGAGAGTACAATGAGCAGTTCTTC. It is translated as CASSVVAGEYNEQFF.

There are a few counts of this clonotype. One junction end does not reproduce the germline sequence, and a read error may be involved. This chain connects TRBV7-2 to TRBJ1-6; D not certain. Germline V lookup: CDR1 SGHTA, CDR2 FQGNSA. The CDR3 runs 15 residues. CDR3: CASSFLTDHNSPPHF. The DNA for the CDR3 is TGTGCCAGCAGCTTTCTGACGGATCATAATTCGCCCCCCCACTTT.

V is TRBV12-5 and J is TRBJ2-5, with D possibly being TRBD1 (7 bases). Between the trimmed V and J ends, which lost 5 bases and 2 bases, there was a span of 18 bases. Germline V CDR1 and CDR2: LGHNT, FRNRAP. This CDR3 comprises 16 residues. The CDR3 reads CASGAGTVGGQETQYF. CDR3 nucleotides: TGTGCTAGTGGTGCCGGGACAGTCGGAGGGCAAGAGACCCAGTACTTC.

This chain joins TRBV12-3 or TRBV12-4 and TRBJ1-5; D is ambiguous. The CDR3 is 13 amino acids. Trimming took off 6 bases at V and 4 bases at J, with 10 bases between the two ends. The CDR3 DNA reads as TGTGCCAGCAGAGCCGACATGAATCAGCCCCAGCATTTT. It yields the protein CASRADMNQPQHF.

Turning to this clonotype: A much larger clone lies a single base off, so this may be a read error. The chain couples TRBV5-1 to TRBJ2-1, with 8 bases matching TRBD2. The V gene end was trimmed by 5 bases and the J gene end by 10 bases; junction bases not matched to a gene: 11. Germline CDR1 SGHRS, CDR2 YFSETQ. CDR3 length: 14 residues. CDR3 region: CASRGRAGEGEQFF. The CDR3 DNA sequence: TGCGCCAGCAGGGGACGAGCGGGGGAAGGAGAGCAGTTCTTC.

The rearrangement joins TRBV20-1 to TRBJ2-7, with a tentative D call TRBD2 (6 bases). The CDR3 loop spans 15 amino acids. Trimming removed 3 bases at V and 0 bases at J, with 15 bases between. Germline values: CDR1 DFQATT, CDR2 SNEGSKA (reference sequence). CDR3 amino acids: CSASDTGLLSYEQYF. In DNA form, the CDR3 reads TGCAGTGCTAGTGACACGGGACTCCTCTCCTACGAGCAGTACTTC.

The sample holds one count of this clonotype. V gene TRBV27 combines with J gene TRBJ2-3; no reliable D call. The germline V gene has CDR1 MNHEY and CDR2 SMNVEV (reference sequence). The CDR3 sequence is 14 residues long. Trimming removed 4 bases from V and 0 bases from J, with 8 bases in between. The CDR3 protein is CASSCRRSTDTQYF. CDR3 coding DNA: TGTGCCAGCAGTTGTAGAAGAAGCACAGATACGCAGTATTTT.

This clonotype has more than one count but fewer than ten. V usage is TRBV10-3 and J usage is TRBJ2-7; TRBD1 is a possible D gene (5 bases). Germline V gene lookup returns CDR1 ENHRY and CDR2 SYGVKD. There are 12 residues in the CDR3. V lost 2 bases and J 4 bases, leaving 6 bases between the germline ends. CDR3 protein: CAISEQGYEQYF. As DNA, the CDR3 is TGTGCCATCAGTGAGCAGGGATACGAGCAGTACTTC.

The genes are TRBV6-2 or TRBV6-3 and TRBJ2-1; a possible D gene is TRBD1 (6 bases). Germline V gene sequence: CDR1 MNHEY, CDR2 SVGEGT. The length of the CDR3 is 13 residues. Between the trimmed V and J ends, which lost 7 bases and 5 bases, there was a span of 12 bases. The DNA for the CDR3 is TGTGCCAGCAATACACAGGGCAACAATGAGCAGTTCTTC. Translation gives CASNTQGNNEQFF.

This clonotype has just a few counts. DNA of the CDR3: TGCGCCAGCAGCTTTAATGCAGGGGGCCTAGCGGGAAGCTACAATGAGCAGTTCTTC. This gives the protein CASSFNAGGLAGSYNEQFF. This chain connects TRBV5-1 to TRBJ2-1, with D maybe TRBD2 (9 bases). CDR3 length: 19 residues. Trimming removed 2 bases at V and 3 bases at J, with 24 bases between. CDR1 SGHRS and CDR2 YFSETQ come from the germline V gene.

V and J are TRBV10-3 and TRBJ1-1; D uncertain. The CDR3 has 13 residues. Trimming removed 0 bases from V and 6 bases from J, with 8 bases in between. Germline CDR1 and CDR2: ENHRY and SYGVKD. CDR3 sequence: CAISESGEAEAFF. CDR3 nucleotides: TGTGCCATCAGTGAGTCCGGGGAGGCTGAAGCTTTCTTT.

This sequence joins TRBV10-3 and TRBJ2-3; tentatively, D is TRBD2 (6 bases). CDR1 is ENHRY, CDR2 SYGVKD, per germline. This CDR3 region has 15 residues. V shed 4 bases and J shed 4 bases, with 15 bases lying between them. The CDR3 region is CAISVIAVAADTQYF. The CDR3 DNA reads as TGTGCCATCAGTGTTATAGCGGTAGCGGCAGATACGCAGTATTTT.

The genes are TRBV2 and TRBJ2-1, with D possibly called TRBD1 or TRBD2 (5 bases each). This CDR3 comprises 18 residues. Germline V lookup: CDR1 SNHLY, CDR2 FYNNEI. Trimming removed 0 bases at V and 4 bases at J, with 19 bases between. The CDR3 sequence: CASSEAGDSSGPYNEQFF. The CDR3 DNA reads TGTGCCAGCAGTGAAGCGGGGGATAGCTCGGGACCTTACAATGAGCAGTTCTTC.

V is TRBV12-3 or TRBV12-4 and J is TRBJ2-1; 7 bases fit TRBD2. V shed 0 bases and J 8 bases; nucleotides not matched to a gene: 10. The CDR3 is 16 amino acids. The CDR3 loop is CASSLAKGLNFDEQFF. CDR3 bases: TGTGCCAGCAGTTTAGCGAAGGGACTAAATTTCGATGAGCAGTTCTTC.

A note on this clonotype: The junction departs from the called germline gene at one end, perhaps through a read error. The chain combines TRBV12-3 or TRBV12-4 with TRBJ1-2, with 7 bases lining up with TRBD1. The CDR3 runs to 14 residues. CDR3 DNA sequence: TGTGCCGGCAGATCGTCGGAGGGGGCATATGGCTACACCTTC. This sequence encodes CAGRSSEGAYGYTF.

This CDR3 is CASNPSGSGEQYF. CDR3 DNA sequence: TGTGCCAGCAACCCCAGCGGGAGCGGCGAGCAGTACTTC. This rearrangement joins TRBV7-2 to TRBJ2-7; 8 bases align to TRBD2. The CDR3 has 13 amino acids. The germline CDR1 and CDR2 sequences are SGHTA and FQGNSA. V dropped 7 bases and J dropped 6; count of bases not matched to a gene: 8. The whole variable domain, filled in from reference TRBV7-2 and TRBJ2-7, reads GAGVSQSPSNKVTEKGKDVELRCDPISGHTALYWYRQSLGQGLEFLIYFQGNSAPDKSGLPSDRFSAERTGGSVSTLTIQRTQQEDSAVYLCASNPSGSGEQYFGPGTRLTVT.

Details on this clonotype: One end of the junction fails to match germline, which may point to a read error. This chain links TRBV3-1 with TRBJ2-7; TRBD1 is a possible D gene (5 bases). The length of the CDR3 is 12 residues. Germline V lookup: CDR1 LGHDT, CDR2 YNNKEL (reference sequence). CDR3: CASSQGSTVTHF. For the CDR3, the DNA is TGTGCCAGCAGCCAAGGTTCGACAGTTACGCACTTC.

This clonotype has more than one count but fewer than ten. The chain employs TRBV6-2 or TRBV6-3 and TRBJ2-7; D might be TRBD2 (5 bases). From germline, CDR1 is MNHEY and CDR2 SVGEGT. V was trimmed by 5 bases and J by 0 bases, leaving 8 bases between them. The CDR3 extends over 13 amino acids. The CDR3 coding sequence is TGTGCCAGCAGTGGGCTAGCCTCCTACGAGCAGTACTTC. Its protein product is CASSGLASYEQYF.

This clonotype appeared a single time. The chain links TRBV29-1 to TRBJ2-1, with D possibly called TRBD1 or TRBD2 (5 bases each). This CDR3 is built from 12 residues. CDR1 and CDR2 from the germline V gene are SQVTM and ANQGSEA. Trimming removed 8 bases at V and 8 bases at J, with 16 bases between. The CDR3 sequence is CSLIRGDHEQFF. DNA for the CDR3: TGCAGCCTGATCCGAGGGGATCATGAGCAGTTCTTC.

This clonotype was counted only a few times. The chain links TRBV3-1 to TRBJ2-4; D tentatively fits TRBD1 or TRBD2 (5 bases each). CDR1 LGHDT and CDR2 YNNKEL come from the germline V gene (reference sequence). Trimming stripped 0 bases from V and 7 bases from J, with 19 bases between. This CDR3 contains 17 residues. CDR3: CASSQDSGTDVVNIQYF. CDR3 in DNA: TGTGCCAGCAGCCAAGATTCAGGGACGGACGTCGTTAACATTCAGTACTTC.